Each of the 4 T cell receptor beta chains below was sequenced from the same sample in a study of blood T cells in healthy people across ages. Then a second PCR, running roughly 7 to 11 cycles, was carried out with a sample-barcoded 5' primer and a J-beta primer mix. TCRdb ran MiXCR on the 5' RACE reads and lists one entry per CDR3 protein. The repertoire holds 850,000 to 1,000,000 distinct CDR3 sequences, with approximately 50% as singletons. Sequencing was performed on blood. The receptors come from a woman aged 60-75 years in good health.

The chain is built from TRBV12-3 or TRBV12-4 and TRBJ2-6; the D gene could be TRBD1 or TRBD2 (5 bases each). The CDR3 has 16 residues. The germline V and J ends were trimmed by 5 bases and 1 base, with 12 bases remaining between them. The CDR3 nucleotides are TGTGCCAGCAGTCGGGGCAGGGTTTCTGGGGCCAACGTCCTGACTTTC. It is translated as CASSRGRVSGANVLTF.

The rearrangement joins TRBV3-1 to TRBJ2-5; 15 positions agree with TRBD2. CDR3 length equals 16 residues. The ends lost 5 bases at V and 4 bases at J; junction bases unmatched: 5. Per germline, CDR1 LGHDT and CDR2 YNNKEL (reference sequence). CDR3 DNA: TGTGCCAGCAGCGGACTAGCGGGAGGGAGTCGAGAGACCCAGTACTTC. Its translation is CASSGLAGGSRETQYF.

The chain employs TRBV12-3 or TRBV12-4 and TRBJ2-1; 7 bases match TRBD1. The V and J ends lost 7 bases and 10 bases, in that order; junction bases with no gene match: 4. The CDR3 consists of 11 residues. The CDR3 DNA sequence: TGTGCCAGCAACCGAGGGGGCGAGCAGTTCTTC. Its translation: CASNRGGEQFF.

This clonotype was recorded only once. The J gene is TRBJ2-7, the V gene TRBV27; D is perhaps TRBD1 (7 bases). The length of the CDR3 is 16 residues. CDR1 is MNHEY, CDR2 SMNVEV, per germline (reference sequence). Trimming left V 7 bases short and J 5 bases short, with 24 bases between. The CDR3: CASKRGRAGLTDEQYF. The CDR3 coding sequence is TGTGCCAGCAAGAGGGGGCGAGCGGGTCTCACCGACGAGCAGTACTTC.